Listed below are T cell receptor beta chains from one sample, sequenced in a study of control samples from healthy donors and cancer patients. This table comes from immunoSEQ multiplex PCR, and its TCRdb copy is limited to in-frame clones, with some not included. Among about 73,000 clones, 94% were seen once, and the ten largest hold 6.2%. Sequencing was performed on blood. The receptors here all came from a woman aged 35 to 49 in good health. The CDR3 runs from the conserved cysteine through the conserved F or W. D genes are given only for firm matches. Some rows have no size entry. The others give once, few or many, or a class for an expanded clone.

J: TRBJ1-3; V: TRBV29-1; size: once; D: .; CDR3: CSVERDGNTIYF; DNA: TGCAGCGTTGAAAGGGACGGAAACACCATATATTTT
J: TRBJ1-5; V: TRBV6-6; size: .; D: TRBD1; CDR3: CASSLGQGGDQPQHF; DNA: TGTGCCAGCAGTTTAGGGCAGGGGGGAGATCAGCCCCAGCATTTT
J: TRBJ2-5; V: TRBV5-4; size: once; D: .; CDR3: CASSLEGLARETQYF; DNA: TGTGCCAGCAGCTTGGAAGGCTTAGCTAGGGAGACCCAGTACTTC
J: TRBJ2-7; V: TRBV24-1; size: .; D: .; CDR3: CATHLTGFIYEQYF; DNA: TGTGCCACCCATTTAACGGGATTTATCTACGAGCAGTACTTC
J: TRBJ1-5; V: TRBV19; size: .; D: .; CDR3: CASSIAAGLSNQPQHF; DNA: TGTGCCAGTAGTATAGCCGCAGGGCTTAGCAATCAGCCCCAGCATTTT
J: TRBJ2-2; V: TRBV19; size: .; D: TRBD2; CDR3: CASMELAGIAGELFF; DNA: TGTGCCAGTATGGAACTAGCGGGGATCGCCGGGGAGCTGTTTTTT
J: TRBJ1-1; V: TRBV13; size: .; D: .; CDR3: CASSAYWGAEAFF; DNA: TGTGCCAGCAGCGCCTATTGGGGGGCCGAAGCTTTCTTT
J: TRBJ2-3; V: TRBV18; size: .; D: .; CDR3: CASSPRPEADTQYF; DNA: TGTGCCAGCTCACCACGACCGGAGGCAGATACGCAGTATTTT
J: TRBJ2-2; V: TRBV6-5; size: .; D: .; CDR3: CASSLRRNTGELFF; DNA: TGTGCCAGCAGTCTCAGGAGGAACACCGGGGAGCTGTTTTTT
J: TRBJ2-5; V: TRBV27; size: .; D: TRBD1; CDR3: CASSLAGTEETQYF; DNA: TGTGCCAGCAGTCTCGCCGGGACAGAAGAGACCCAGTACTTC
J: TRBJ2-5; V: TRBV11-3; size: once; D: TRBD2; CDR3: CASSSGLEGWETQYF; DNA: TGTGCCAGCAGCTCCGGACTAGAAGGATGGGAGACCCAGTACTTC
J: TRBJ1-2; V: TRBV27; size: once; D: .; CDR3: CASSGHSGYGYTF; DNA: TGTGCCAGCAGCGGACACTCGGGGTATGGCTACACCTTC
J: TRBJ2-3; V: TRBV6-1; size: .; D: .; CDR3: CASSERSEPAGDTQYF; DNA: TGTGCCAGCAGTGAAAGATCGGAGCCCGCGGGAGATACGCAGTATTTT
J: TRBJ1-2; V: TRBV3-1/TRBV3-2; size: .; D: .; CDR3: CASSQQDYGYTF; DNA: TGTGCCAGCAGCCAGCAGGACTATGGCTACACCTTC
J: TRBJ1-2; V: TRBV6-2/TRBV6-3; size: .; D: .; CDR3: CASSYPPGRSKPYYGYTF; DNA: TGTGCCAGCAGTTATCCCCCGGGACGGAGCAAACCCTACTATGGCTACACCTTC
J: TRBJ1-3; V: TRBV29-1; size: .; D: TRBD1; CDR3: CSVEIGDRNEGNTIYF; DNA: TGCAGCGTTGAAATTGGGGACAGGAATGAAGGAAACACCATATATTTT
J: TRBJ2-7; V: TRBV3-1/TRBV3-2; size: .; D: TRBD1; CDR3: CASSEQGGIDEQYF; DNA: TGTGCCAGCAGCGAACAGGGGGGAATCGACGAGCAGTACTTC
J: TRBJ2-5; V: TRBV6-2/TRBV6-3; size: .; D: TRBD1; CDR3: CASSSQGLETQYF; DNA: TGTGCCAGCAGCTCACAGGGGCTCGAGACCCAGTACTTC
J: TRBJ2-5; V: TRBV29-1; size: .; D: TRBD1; CDR3: CSVDRGGQETQYF; DNA: TGCAGCGTGGACAGGGGGGGGCAAGAGACCCAGTACTTC
J: TRBJ2-7; V: TRBV6-5; size: .; D: TRBD1; CDR3: CASSYLQGAPYEQYF; DNA: TGTGCCAGCAGTTACCTACAGGGGGCACCCTACGAGCAGTACTTC
J: TRBJ2-1; V: TRBV11-2; size: .; D: .; CDR3: CASSPRVPSIYNEQFF; DNA: TGTGCCAGCAGCCCCAGGGTACCGAGCATATACAATGAGCAGTTCTTC
J: TRBJ2-7; V: TRBV12-3/TRBV12-4; size: .; D: .; CDR3: CASSDTAMNEQYF; DNA: TGTGCCAGCAGTGACACGGCGATGAACGAGCAGTACTTC
J: TRBJ2-7; V: TRBV19; size: .; D: .; CDR3: CASSIEGEGYEQYF; DNA: TGTGCCAGTAGTATAGAAGGGGAAGGCTACGAGCAGTACTTC
J: TRBJ1-1; V: TRBV5-1; size: .; D: .; CDR3: CASSLGRDREAFF; DNA: TGCGCCAGCAGCTTGGGTAGAGACAGGGAAGCTTTCTTT
J: TRBJ2-1; V: TRBV5-1; size: .; D: TRBD2; CDR3: CASSLATSGSGEQFF; DNA: TGCGCCAGCAGCTTGGCGACTAGCGGGAGCGGAGAGCAGTTCTTC
J: TRBJ2-3; V: TRBV4-3; size: few; D: .; CDR3: CASSQALVVSTSTDTQYF; DNA: TGCGCCAGCAGCCAAGCTTTGGTGGTCAGCACTAGCACAGATACGCAGTATTTT
J: TRBJ1-2; V: TRBV6-1; size: .; D: .; CDR3: CASSEVGGTGYTF; DNA: TGTGCCAGCAGTGAAGTGGGGGGAACTGGCTACACCTTC
J: TRBJ2-2; V: TRBV7-9; size: .; D: .; CDR3: CASLGWEELFF; DNA: TGTGCCAGCCTCGGGTGGGAGGAGCTGTTTTTT
J: TRBJ2-1; V: TRBV30; size: .; D: .; CDR3: CACWELVLHNEQFF; DNA: TGTGCCTGCTGGGAACTAGTACTCCACAATGAGCAGTTCTTC
J: TRBJ2-7; V: TRBV11-3; size: .; D: .; CDR3: CASSLYAEGEQYF; DNA: TGTGCCAGCAGCTTATATGCAGAGGGCGAGCAGTACTTC
J: TRBJ2-7; V: TRBV27; size: .; D: TRBD1; CDR3: CASSLRGQGESAYEQYF; DNA: TGTGCCAGCAGTTTAAGGGGACAGGGTGAATCCGCCTACGAGCAGTACTTC
J: TRBJ2-2; V: TRBV19; size: .; D: TRBD2; CDR3: CASTGTGGTGELFF; DNA: TGTGCCAGTACTGGGACGGGGGGCACCGGGGAGCTGTTTTTT
J: TRBJ2-3; V: TRBV9; size: .; D: TRBD2; CDR3: CASSARGTSGGHTTTDTQYF; DNA: TGTGCCAGCAGCGCCCGGGGGACTAGCGGGGGTCACACCACCACAGATACGCAGTATTTT
J: TRBJ2-4; V: TRBV7-2; size: .; D: .; CDR3: CASSLAGANIQYF; DNA: TGTGCCAGCAGCTTAGCGGGCGCCAACATTCAGTACTTC
J: TRBJ2-3; V: TRBV5-1; size: .; D: .; CDR3: CASSSQLGSTTDTQYF; DNA: TGCGCCAGCAGCTCACAACTAGGATCGACCACAGATACGCAGTATTTT